Listed below are T cell receptor beta chains from one sample, sequenced in a study of T-cell memory formation after mild COVID-19. TCRdb called the 5' RACE reads again in MiXCR, with one record for every CDR3 protein. The sample shows tens of thousands of distinct CDR3 sequences, around 20% of them seen only once. Source material: PBMCs or a T cell subset sorted from them (not recorded which). The source of these receptors is an adult who had mild COVID-19 (a few samples of this study predate the infection). Cell type and time point are not known. Each CDR3 is given without its conserved first and last residue. The D gene is left open where the match is weak.

d_call v_call cdr3_aa
TRBD2 TRBV13 ASSSGTSGINEQF
TRBD1 TRBV6-6 ASSYRDRVTGELF
NA TRBV9 ASSADVLSGGMTEAF
NA TRBV15 ATSRQESNTGELF
NA TRBV5-1 ASSRVFSGANVLT
NA TRBV6-6 ASSPRQGQSPLH
NA TRBV12-3/TRBV12-4 ASSLGGSGYEQY
NA TRBV7-2 ASSLNPSSGNTIY
NA TRBV5-1 ASSLATTQVDEQF
TRBD2 TRBV7-3 ASSLYARGTSGAARNTQY
NA TRBV2 ASRGVSEAF
NA TRBV5-1 ASSYLQGYPYEQY
NA TRBV11-2 ASNLGVGASETQY
TRBD2 TRBV12-3/TRBV12-4 ATERSQRGNGELF
TRBD1 TRBV12-3/TRBV12-4 ASIPRGPADTQY
TRBD2 TRBV7-2 ASSSGLAGLTDTQY
NA TRBV10-3 ATSQPRGNTEAF
NA TRBV27 ASAWGSNQPQH
TRBD1 TRBV6-2/TRBV6-3 ASSYDLSGQGANYGYT
NA TRBV7-8 ASSPSRLADTQY
NA TRBV11-1 ASSLVPGSGANVLT
TRBD2 TRBV4-1 ASSRGLAGKGELF
NA TRBV5-5 ASSLEASLNSYEQY
NA TRBV4-1 ASSQDPAQGINYGYT
NA TRBV3-1 ASSKAGGRQPQH
TRBD1 TRBV29-1 SPYRGTEAF
NA TRBV5-1 ASSLDQSATNEKLF
TRBD2 TRBV2 AIGTSGTDTQY
TRBD1 TRBV4-3 ASSQTAGGGGNTIY
TRBD1 TRBV29-1 SVEPLDRGLNEQF
TRBD1 TRBV7-2 ASSLAKDRVSPLH
NA TRBV4-2 ASSQEAWGRGNSRQPQH
TRBD1 TRBV6-1 ASKNRGGTEAF
TRBD1 TRBV11-2 ASSSPGQGYNSPLH
TRBD2 TRBV20-1 SASKAGGYNEQF
TRBD2 TRBV18 ASSPPGLASNTGELF
TRBD1 TRBV12-3/TRBV12-4 ASSPIDDTGDNEQF
NA TRBV18 ASSPRDGGYT
NA TRBV5-4 ASSLEGVGYNEQF
NA TRBV30 AWSSGEGTRS
NA TRBV11-2 ASSLDVATGELF
TRBD1 TRBV15 ATRGSGTASNEQF
NA TRBV19 ASGNSRIRAEAF
NA TRBV5-1 ASSWGTPQETQY
NA TRBV6-1 ASRPYTGNQPQH
NA TRBV12-3/TRBV12-4 ASSFGGATEAF
TRBD2 TRBV7-7 ASSPTSVNTVELF
NA TRBV12-3/TRBV12-4 ASSSSPSPLH
TRBD2 TRBV28 ASLLAGGQEQY
NA TRBV12-3/TRBV12-4 ASRDSSKGYEQY
TRBD1 TRBV7-2 ASSLERTGQTQY
TRBD2 TRBV10-3 AISAGTSGGNEQF